This T cell receptor (beta chain) was documented in a study of radiation and T cells in renal cell carcinoma (TCRdb year 2020). A note on the overall study: A total of 53 samples underwent TCR beta sequencing, made up of 25 or so tumors and around 27 peripheral blood samples. In the approximately 58 samples combined, some 4,000,000 unique CDR3 nucleotide sequences were found, encoding roughly 3,000,000 unique CDR3 amino acid sequences.

The intended sense of this specimen's time point label: tumor resected at nephrectomy. This sample's treatment or condition label indicates: treatment-naive control, cytoreductive nephrectomy. The control tumors were taken from treatment-naive renal cell carcinoma patients who had cytoreductive nephrectomy with no earlier radiation. All patients had renal cell carcinoma with clear cell pathology. Control tumors used for TCR sequencing were obtained from a handful of females and about a dozen males (median age 57 years, range roughly 35 to 82) and were resected from about 2010 to 2015. Tumors were dissociated mechanically, digested with collagenase/hyaluronidase at 37 degrees C, processed in gentleMACS C tubes, and stored in liquid nitrogen. Genomic DNA for TCR sequencing was prepared using the QIAamp DNA Blood Mini Kit (Qiagen). Samples were included in the analyses only if all quality control checks were passed.

In regard to this clone: Which antigen it targets is not known. Nothing much larger sits one base from this clone, and base qualities are not available.

The research as a whole found: Compared with control tumors, irradiated tumors had a greater number of dominant CDR3 motifs, and these motifs made up a bigger portion of the repertoire. Compared with controls, irradiated tumors had higher TCR clonality, as the top 100 clonotypes made up an average of approximately 50% of the repertoire, versus around 45% in nephrectomy-only tumors. Only small tumor regions of 0.8 to 1 g were available, so intratumoral heterogeneity was not captured. Because the trial had a single-armed design, the trial could not examine how radiation dose or scheduling affected the TCR repertoire.

TCR beta libraries were generated from genomic DNA with the immunoSEQ kit, following the manufacturer's recommendations. To prepare the libraries, a first multiplex PCR with proprietary primers was run, followed by a second PCR that added unique barcodes, and a bead cleanup was done after each round. A kit-provided positive control reaction and a negative control reaction were included in every sample batch. The final libraries were assessed on an Agilent 4200 TapeStation D1000 ScreenTape, pooled by volume, and quantified by qPCR. Sequencing was performed on an Illumina NextSeq500 using a MidOutput 150-cycle cartridge, with 156 Read1 cycles, 15 Index1 cycles, and the kit custom primers. The pooled library was loaded at about 0.98 pM, with an approximately 21% PhiX control spiked in. The study's processing was this. Vendor-processed data were analyzed in R, and a clonotype was defined as all T cells sharing the same CDR3 nucleotide sequence. In the clone abundance analyses, frequencies in each sample were normalized to that sample's 10,000 most abundant clones. Public T cell clones, which averaged fewer than five per sample, were excluded before analysis. Dominant motif analysis used ImmunoMap with the PAM10 matrix, gap penalty 30 and homology threshold 0.3; motifs with cumulative frequency at least 0.01 counted as dominant. TCRdb holds this immuneACCESS table with in-frame rearrangements only. Some clones are missing; in checked studies, unresolved V genes explain under half, and the rest has no known cause. V and J calls and clone size follow that table, whereas D and trimming were derived from the DNA. In this sample the table shows roughly 10,000 clones, more than 55% of which occur a single time. The ten largest clones take up more than 8% of the sample.

V loses 3 bases of germline sequence and J loses 2 bases, and the interval between the two ends is 5 bases. The CDR3, cysteine through phenylalanine, is 12 amino acids long. The retained sequence is limited to the CDR3, 36 bases, with the frame set at the first base. CDR1 and CDR2 were assigned from the germline V gene as KGHSH and LQKENI. This TCR derives from a middle-aged man with renal cell carcinoma. The chain employs TRBV18 and TRBJ2-7, with no D gene named confidently. The sample was tumor tissue, taken from a patient whose treatment was nephrectomy without radiotherapy. The CDR3 protein: CASSPAAYEQYF. The sequenced DNA: TGTGCCAGCTCACCGGCGGCCTACGAGCAGTACTTC.